This T cell receptor beta chain derives from a study of CD8+ T cells in alopecia areata. The sample holds one count of this clone. The antigen is unknown. Reverse transcription of extracted RNA yielded cDNA, which provided the sequencing template. The protocol was immunoSEQ multiplex PCR, while the TCRdb copy is restricted to in-frame clones and leaves out a portion. The sample has 150,000 to 200,000 clones, about 60% seen once; the top ten hold more than 4.5%. General study results and limits: Relative to normal scalp, lesional scalp, especially alopecia totalis/universalis, showed higher clonality. Mouse data revealed clearer TCR sharing than patient data did, a gap possibly tied to HLA.

V dropped 2 bases and J dropped 6 bases, with 8 bases sitting between them. The CDR3 is 12 residues long. In germline, CDR1 is GTSNPN, CDR2 SVGIG (reference sequence). CD4+ and CD8+ T cells were sorted from PBMCs stained for CD3, CD4 and CD8. This sequence originates from a human donor in good health. The genes are TRBV30 and TRBJ2-1; possible D gene TRBD2, 6 bases. Sequencing was carried out using CD4+ T cells sorted from blood. This chain's CDR3 is CAWSLTSNEQFF. CDR3 coding DNA: TGTGCCTGGAGTCTGACTAGCAATGAGCAGTTCTTC.